This T cell receptor (beta chain) was identified in a study of identifying expanded T cells in peripheral blood. Findings and limits, study-wide: Approximately 2-week clone count variance significantly increased as total template count grew. Differentially abundant clones: roughly 1.2 between replicates, approximately 15 at two to three weeks, around 19 at four.

V dropped 5 bases and J dropped 2; count of bases not matched to a gene: 8. CDR3 length: 16 residues. CDR1 is SEHNR and CDR2 is FQNEAQ in the germline V gene (reference sequence). Collection occurred without any documented infections or immune events in donors. The assay was immunoSEQ multiplex PCR, and TCRdb's table has in-frame clones only and misses some. The sample carries under 100,000 clones, about 87% recorded once. This clone was picked up one time. Antigen: not known. This receptor was identified in a person aged 18 to 75 in good health. The chain employs TRBV7-9 and TRBJ2-7, with 11 nucleotides matching TRBD1. The sample comprised blood. CDR3 DNA: TGTGCCAGCAGCCCGACCACGGGACAGGGGGCCTACGAGCAGTACTTC. This encodes CASSPTTGQGAYEQYF.